This paragraph covers one T cell receptor beta chain sequence. What it binds is unknown. Germline V gives CDR1 SGDLS, CDR2 YYNGEE. Trimming cost V 0 bases and J 4 bases, with 11 bases left between them. This CDR3 has 15 residues. This specimen comes from a study of cytomegalovirus exposure and HLA in healthy donors. Study-level findings and limits: Later analysis placed DRB1 highest and HLA-C lowest in TCR association rates, which differed by HLA locus. As a later analysis showed, a missense DCLRE1C variant was linked to trimming of TCR beta V- and J-genes.

PCR employed 60 Vbeta and 13 Jbeta primers. Here immunoSEQ multiplex PCR was the method, and the copy in TCRdb shows in-frame clones only, minus some. The profile shows fewer than 200,000 clones, roughly 80% of them singletons. This clonotype was sampled from a woman aged 18-29 years in good health and CMV-seronegative. V gene TRBV9 combines with J gene TRBJ2-1; maybe TRBD2 (5 bases). What was sequenced was PBMCs. This CDR3 is CASSVGTGLYNEQFF. CDR3 DNA sequence: TGTGCCAGCAGCGTAGGGACTGGATTATACAATGAGCAGTTCTTC.